These T cell receptor beta chains were read from a single sample in a study of patients and donors after allogeneic stem cell transplantation. Each CDR3 protein is one row after TCRdb ran MiXCR on the RT-PCR reads. The sample records just over 55,000 distinct CDR3 sequences, about 14% being singletons. Sequenced input: blood, either unsorted or a sorted T cell fraction (not recorded which). These receptors were collected from a human donor who was either an allogeneic HSCT recipient or a stem cell or donor lymphocyte infusion donor (not recorded which). It is not recorded whose cells these are; they may come from a transplant donor. CDR3s include the opening cysteine and the closing phenylalanine or tryptophan. Each record gives: clone size, V gene, D gene, CDR3 length, J gene, CDR3 protein, CDR3 DNA. A D gene is named only where the DNA matches it firmly. Size tells how often a clone was seen (once, few, many) or the class of an expanded clone, and some rows leave it out.

>few|TRBV18|TRBD1|11|TRBJ2-5
CASSPRDRSYF
TGTGCCAGCTCACCCCGGGACAGGTCCTACTTC
>-|TRBV6-2/TRBV6-3|-|14|TRBJ2-7
CASSSQGFAYEQYF
TGTGCCAGCAGTTCTCAGGGGTTCGCCTACGAGCAGTACTTC
>many|TRBV12-3/TRBV12-4|-|12|TRBJ2-3
CASSLKTDTQYF
TGTGCCAGCAGTTTAAAGACAGATACGCAGTATTTT
>few|TRBV12-3/TRBV12-4|TRBD1|14|TRBJ2-7
CASSGTGGSYEQYF
TGTGCCAGCTCCGGGACAGGGGGCTCCTACGAGCAGTACTTC
>-|TRBV12-3/TRBV12-4|-|14|TRBJ2-5
CASSFGAVQETQYF
TGTGCCAGCAGTTTCGGAGCGGTCCAAGAGACCCAGTACTTC
>medium-sized|TRBV27|-|15|TRBJ2-7
CASSFQKGFPYEQYF
TGTGCCAGCAGTTTTCAAAAAGGGTTCCCCTACGAGCAGTACTTC
>-|TRBV12-3/TRBV12-4|TRBD1|14|TRBJ2-1
CASSPWDRGNEQFF
TGTGCCAGCAGTCCCTGGGACAGGGGCAATGAGCAGTTCTTC
>many|TRBV6-6|-|15|TRBJ1-6
CASTYGERDDSPLHF
TGTGCCAGCACCTATGGGGAAAGGGATGATTCACCCCTCCACTTT
>many|TRBV24-1|-|13|TRBJ2-1
CATSDFGYNEQFF
TGTGCCACCAGTGATTTCGGGTACAATGAGCAGTTCTTC
>medium-sized|TRBV5-1|TRBD1|14|TRBJ1-2
CASSLTDRPYGYTF
TGCGCCAGCAGCTTGACGGACAGGCCCTATGGCTACACCTTC
>few|TRBV6-5|TRBD1|15|TRBJ2-7
CASSPFGQGVYEQYF
TGTGCCAGCAGTCCTTTCGGACAGGGGGTCTACGAGCAGTACTTC
>many|TRBV19|-|17|TRBJ1-1
CASSIYRPDSMNTEAFF
TGTGCCAGTAGTATATACAGGCCGGACTCTATGAACACTGAAGCTTTCTTT
>-|TRBV27|-|18|TRBJ2-2
CASRRGEGQYASAGELFF
TGTGCCAGCAGAAGGGGGGAGGGACAATATGCGAGCGCCGGGGAGCTGTTTTTT
>few|TRBV3-1|-|11|TRBJ2-7
CASEMGGEQYF
TGTGCCAGCGAGATGGGGGGCGAGCAGTACTTC
>few|TRBV7-9|TRBD1|16|TRBJ2-7
CASSLPQTGIVYEQYF
TGTGCCAGCAGCTTACCCCAGACAGGGATCGTCTACGAGCAGTACTTC
>many|TRBV12-3/TRBV12-4|-|14|TRBJ1-1
CASSFAGADTEAFF
TGTGCCAGCAGTTTCGCAGGGGCCGACACTGAAGCTTTCTTT
>few|TRBV5-1|-|15|TRBJ2-1
CASSLAAYSYNEQFF
TGCGCCAGCAGCTTGGCCGCCTATTCCTACAATGAGCAGTTCTTC
>many|TRBV27|-|14|TRBJ1-6
CASSLSGFGSPLHF
TGTGCCAGCAGTTTATCAGGGTTCGGTTCACCCCTCCACTTT
>-|TRBV12-3/TRBV12-4|TRBD2|13|TRBJ2-1
CASNPGLAYEQFF
TGTGCCAGCAACCCGGGACTAGCCTATGAGCAGTTCTTC
>-|TRBV15|-|14|TRBJ2-3
CATSRGETGWAQYF
TGTGCCACCAGCAGAGGGGAGACAGGCTGGGCGCAGTATTTT
>-|TRBV9|-|13|TRBJ2-7
CASSVGPVYEQYF
TGTGCCAGCAGCGTAGGTCCGGTCTACGAGCAGTACTTC
>few|TRBV20-1|-|13|TRBJ2-1
CSARGPNTNEQFF
TGCAGTGCTAGGGGACCTAACACGAATGAGCAGTTCTTC
>-|TRBV9|-|14|TRBJ2-3
CASSVETYTDTQYF
TGTGCCAGCAGCGTAGAAACCTACACAGATACGCAGTATTTT
>-|TRBV11-3|TRBD1|14|TRBJ1-6
CASSPGQGNSPLHF
TGTGCCAGCAGTCCGGGACAGGGGAATTCACCCCTCCACTTT
>-|TRBV6-5|-|14|TRBJ1-3
CASSWSVSGNTIYF
TGTGCCAGCAGTTGGTCCGTCTCTGGAAACACCATATATTTT